This TCR beta chain was recorded in a study of cytomegalovirus exposure and HLA in healthy donors. General study points: Most TCRs appeared rarely, but some public TCRs recurred in many donors.

13 Jbeta primers and 60 Vbeta primers were used for the PCR. The assay was immunoSEQ multiplex PCR, and TCRdb's table has in-frame clones only and misses some. The sample lists some 180,000 clones; 70% to 85% were seen once. CDR3 length equals 14 residues. V was clipped by 5 bases and J by 7 bases; unmatched bases: 9. Germline V gene data show CDR1 as SGHNT and CDR2 as YYREEE (reference sequence). For this clone: The antigen is unknown.

The rearrangement joins TRBV5-4 to TRBJ2-1, with 7 bases identical to TRBD1. The sequencing sample was made of PBMCs. This receptor was obtained from a young man in good health and CMV-seronegative. CDR3 sequence: CASRQDGQANEQFF. CDR3 DNA: TGTGCCAGCAGACAAGACGGACAGGCGAATGAGCAGTTCTTC.